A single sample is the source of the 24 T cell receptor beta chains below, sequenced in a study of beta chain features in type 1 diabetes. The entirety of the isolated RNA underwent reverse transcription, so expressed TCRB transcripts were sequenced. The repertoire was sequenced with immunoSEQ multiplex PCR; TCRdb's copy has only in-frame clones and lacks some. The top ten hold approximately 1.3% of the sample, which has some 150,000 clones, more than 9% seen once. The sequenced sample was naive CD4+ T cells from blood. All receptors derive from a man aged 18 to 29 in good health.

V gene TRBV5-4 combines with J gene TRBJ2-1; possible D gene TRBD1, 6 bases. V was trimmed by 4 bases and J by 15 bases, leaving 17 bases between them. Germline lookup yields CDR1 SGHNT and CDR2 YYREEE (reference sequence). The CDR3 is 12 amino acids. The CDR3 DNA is TGTGCCAGCAGCGTCCTCGAGGGGGTTTGGTTCTTC. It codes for CASSVLEGVWFF.

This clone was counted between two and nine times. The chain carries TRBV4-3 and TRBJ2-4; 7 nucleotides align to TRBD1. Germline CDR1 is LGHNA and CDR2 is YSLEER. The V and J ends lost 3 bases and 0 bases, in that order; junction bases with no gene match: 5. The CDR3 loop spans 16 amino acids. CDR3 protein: CASSHRTGSAKNIQYF. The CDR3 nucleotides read TGCGCCAGCAGCCACAGGACAGGTTCAGCCAAAAACATTCAGTACTTC.

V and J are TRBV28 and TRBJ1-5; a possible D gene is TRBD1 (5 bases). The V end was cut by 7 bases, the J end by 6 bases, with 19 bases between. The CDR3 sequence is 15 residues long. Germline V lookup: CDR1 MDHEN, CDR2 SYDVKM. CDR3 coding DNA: TGTGCCAGCACCATGGGGACGGGGGAGGGTCAGCCCCAGCATTTT. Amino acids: CASTMGTGEGQPQHF.

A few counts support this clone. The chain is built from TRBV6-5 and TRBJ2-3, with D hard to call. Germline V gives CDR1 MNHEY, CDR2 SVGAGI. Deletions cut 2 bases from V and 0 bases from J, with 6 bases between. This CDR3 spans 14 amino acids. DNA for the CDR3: TGTGCCAGCAGTTACGAACAGAGCACAGATACGCAGTATTTT. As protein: CASSYEQSTDTQYF.

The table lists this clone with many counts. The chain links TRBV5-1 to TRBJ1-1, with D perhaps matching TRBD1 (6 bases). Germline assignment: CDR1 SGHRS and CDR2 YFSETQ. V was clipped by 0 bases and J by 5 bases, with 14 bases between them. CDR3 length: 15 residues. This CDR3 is CASSLESTGKTEAFF. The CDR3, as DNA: TGCGCCAGCAGCTTGGAGTCTACAGGGAAAACTGAAGCTTTCTTT.

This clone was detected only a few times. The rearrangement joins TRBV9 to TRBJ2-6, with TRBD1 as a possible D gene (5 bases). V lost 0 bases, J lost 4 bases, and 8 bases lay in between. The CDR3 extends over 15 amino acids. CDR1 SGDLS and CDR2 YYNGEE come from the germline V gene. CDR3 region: CASSVAPGGANVLTF. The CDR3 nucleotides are TGTGCCAGCAGCGTAGCCCCAGGGGGGGCCAACGTCCTGACTTTC.

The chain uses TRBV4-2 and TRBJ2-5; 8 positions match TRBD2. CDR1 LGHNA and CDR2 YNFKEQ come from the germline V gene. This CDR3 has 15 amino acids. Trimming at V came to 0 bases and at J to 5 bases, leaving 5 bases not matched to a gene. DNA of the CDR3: TGTGCCAGCAGCCAAGACCGGGGGGGCCGGGAGACCCAGTACTTC. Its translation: CASSQDRGGRETQYF.

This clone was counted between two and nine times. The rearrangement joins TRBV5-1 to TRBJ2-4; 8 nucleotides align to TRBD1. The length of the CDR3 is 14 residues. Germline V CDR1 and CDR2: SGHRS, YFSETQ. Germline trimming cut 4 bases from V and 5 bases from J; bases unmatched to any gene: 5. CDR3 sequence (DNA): TGCGCCAGCAGCCTACAGGGGGAACAAAACATTCAGTACTTC. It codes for CASSLQGEQNIQYF.

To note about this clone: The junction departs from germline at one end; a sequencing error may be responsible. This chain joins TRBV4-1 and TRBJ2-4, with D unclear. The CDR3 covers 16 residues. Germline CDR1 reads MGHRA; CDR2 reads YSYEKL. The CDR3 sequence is CASSHLQNLAKNIQYF. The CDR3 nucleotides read TGTGCCAGCAGCCACCTACAGAATTTAGCCAAAAACATTCAGTACTTC.

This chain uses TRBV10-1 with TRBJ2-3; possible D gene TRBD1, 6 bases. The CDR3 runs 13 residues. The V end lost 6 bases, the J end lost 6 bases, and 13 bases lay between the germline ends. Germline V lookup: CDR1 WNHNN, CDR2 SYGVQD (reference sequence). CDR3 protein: CASRDSGADTQYF. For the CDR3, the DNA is TGCGCCAGCAGGGACTCAGGGGCCGATACGCAGTATTTT.

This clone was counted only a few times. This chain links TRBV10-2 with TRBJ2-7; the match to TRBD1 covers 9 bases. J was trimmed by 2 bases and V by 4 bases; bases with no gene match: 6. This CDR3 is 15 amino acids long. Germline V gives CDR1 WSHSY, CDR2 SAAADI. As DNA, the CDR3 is TGCGCCAGCAGTGGGGGGACAGGGAACCCCTACGAGCAGTACTTC. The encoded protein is CASSGGTGNPYEQYF.

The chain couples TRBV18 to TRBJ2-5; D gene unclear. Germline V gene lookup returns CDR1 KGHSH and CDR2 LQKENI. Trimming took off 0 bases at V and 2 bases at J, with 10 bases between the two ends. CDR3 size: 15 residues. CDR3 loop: CASSPPSLSQETQYF. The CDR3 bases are TGTGCCAGCTCACCACCGTCTCTCTCTCAAGAGACCCAGTACTTC.

The CDR3 DNA reads TGTGCCAGCAGCCAACAGGGATTGGGCACAGATACGCAGTATTTT. Encoded protein: CASSQQGLGTDTQYF. This sequence joins TRBV11-3 and TRBJ2-3, with a tentative D call TRBD1 (6 bases). Per germline, CDR1 SGHNT and CDR2 YENEEA. This CDR3 spans 15 amino acids. V lost 5 bases to trimming and J lost 1 base, with 13 bases between them.

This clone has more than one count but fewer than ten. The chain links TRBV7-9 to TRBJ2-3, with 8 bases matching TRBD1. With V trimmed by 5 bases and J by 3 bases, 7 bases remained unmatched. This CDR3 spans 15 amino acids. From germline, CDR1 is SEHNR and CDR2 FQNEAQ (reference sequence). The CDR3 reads CASSPRQGKTDTQYF. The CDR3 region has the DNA TGTGCCAGCAGCCCAAGACAGGGGAAGACAGATACGCAGTATTTT.

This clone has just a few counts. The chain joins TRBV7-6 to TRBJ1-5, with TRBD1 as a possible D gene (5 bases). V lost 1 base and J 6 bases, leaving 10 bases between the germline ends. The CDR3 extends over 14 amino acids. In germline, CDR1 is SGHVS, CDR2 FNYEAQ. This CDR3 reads CASSLGSGRQPQHF. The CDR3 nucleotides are TGTGCCAGCAGCTTAGGGTCAGGGCGTCAGCCCCAGCATTTT.

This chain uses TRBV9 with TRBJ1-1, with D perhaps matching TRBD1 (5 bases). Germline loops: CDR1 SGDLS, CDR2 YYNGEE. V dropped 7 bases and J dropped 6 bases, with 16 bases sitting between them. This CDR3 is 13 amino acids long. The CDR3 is CASRTRDVPEAFF. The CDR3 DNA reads TGTGCCAGCCGGACCAGGGATGTCCCTGAAGCTTTCTTT.

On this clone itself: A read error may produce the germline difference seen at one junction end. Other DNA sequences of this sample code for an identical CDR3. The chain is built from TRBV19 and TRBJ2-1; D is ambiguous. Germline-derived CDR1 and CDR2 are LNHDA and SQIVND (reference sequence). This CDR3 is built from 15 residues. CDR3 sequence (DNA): TGCGCCAGTACCGCAGTGGGCCAGCTTCACAATGAGCAGTTCTTC. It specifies CASTAVGQLHNEQFF.

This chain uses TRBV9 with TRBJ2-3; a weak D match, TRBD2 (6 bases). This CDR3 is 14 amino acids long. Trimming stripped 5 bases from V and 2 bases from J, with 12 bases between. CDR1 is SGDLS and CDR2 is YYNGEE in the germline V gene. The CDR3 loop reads CASRPGVTTDTQYF. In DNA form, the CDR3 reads TGTGCCAGCAGACCGGGGGTAACCACAGATACGCAGTATTTT.

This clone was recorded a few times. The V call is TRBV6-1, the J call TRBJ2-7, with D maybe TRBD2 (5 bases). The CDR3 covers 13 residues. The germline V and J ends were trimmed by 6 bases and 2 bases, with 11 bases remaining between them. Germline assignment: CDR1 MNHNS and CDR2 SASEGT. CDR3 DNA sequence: TGTGCCAGCAGAGTAGCGAGTCCCTACGAGCAGTACTTC. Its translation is CASRVASPYEQYF.

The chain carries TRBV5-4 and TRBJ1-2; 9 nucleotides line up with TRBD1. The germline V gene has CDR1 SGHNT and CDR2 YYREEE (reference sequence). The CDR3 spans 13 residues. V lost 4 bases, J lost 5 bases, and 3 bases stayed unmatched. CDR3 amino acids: CASSEDRGYGYTF. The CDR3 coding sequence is TGTGCCAGCAGCGAGGACAGGGGATATGGCTACACCTTC.

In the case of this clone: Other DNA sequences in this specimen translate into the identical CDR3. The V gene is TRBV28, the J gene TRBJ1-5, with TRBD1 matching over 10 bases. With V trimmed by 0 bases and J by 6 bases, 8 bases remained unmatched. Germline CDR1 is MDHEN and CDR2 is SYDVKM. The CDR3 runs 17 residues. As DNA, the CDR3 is TGTGCCAGCAGTTTATGGATGACAGGGGGCGGCGGTCAGCCCCAGCATTTT. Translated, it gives CASSLWMTGGGGQPQHF.

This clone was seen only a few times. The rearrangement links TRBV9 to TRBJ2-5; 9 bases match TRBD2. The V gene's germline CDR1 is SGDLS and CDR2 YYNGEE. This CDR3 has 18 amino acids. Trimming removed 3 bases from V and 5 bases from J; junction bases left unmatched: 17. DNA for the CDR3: TGTGCCAGCAGCGCCCCAGGGGGAGCGGGGGGCAGATGGGAGACCCAGTACTTC. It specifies CASSAPGGAGGRWETQYF.

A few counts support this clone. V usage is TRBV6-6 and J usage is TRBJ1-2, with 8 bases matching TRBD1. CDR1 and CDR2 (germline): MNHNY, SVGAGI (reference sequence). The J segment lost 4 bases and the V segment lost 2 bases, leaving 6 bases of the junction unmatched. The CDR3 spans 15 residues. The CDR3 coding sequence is TGTGCCAGCAGTTACAAGGGGACAGGAAGCTATGGCTACACCTTC. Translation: CASSYKGTGSYGYTF.

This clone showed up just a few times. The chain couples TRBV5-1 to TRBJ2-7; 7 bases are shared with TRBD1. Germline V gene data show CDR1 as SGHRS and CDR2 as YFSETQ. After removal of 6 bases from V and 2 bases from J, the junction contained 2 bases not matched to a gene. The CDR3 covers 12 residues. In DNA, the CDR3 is TGCGCCAGCACCGGGACAGCCTACGAGCAGTACTTC. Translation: CASTGTAYEQYF.